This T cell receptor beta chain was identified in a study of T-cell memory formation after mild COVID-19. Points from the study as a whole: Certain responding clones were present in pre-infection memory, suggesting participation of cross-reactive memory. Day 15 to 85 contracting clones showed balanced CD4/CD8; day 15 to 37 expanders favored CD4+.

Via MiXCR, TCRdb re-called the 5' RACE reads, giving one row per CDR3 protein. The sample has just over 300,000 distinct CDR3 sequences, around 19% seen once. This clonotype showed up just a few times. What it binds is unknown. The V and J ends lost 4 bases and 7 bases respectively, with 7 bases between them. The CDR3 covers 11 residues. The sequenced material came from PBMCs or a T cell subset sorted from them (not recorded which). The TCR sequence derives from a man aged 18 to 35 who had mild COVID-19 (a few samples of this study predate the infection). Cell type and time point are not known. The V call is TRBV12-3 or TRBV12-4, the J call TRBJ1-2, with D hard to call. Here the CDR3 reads CASSSFAGYTF. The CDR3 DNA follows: TGTGCCAGCAGTTCGTTTGCTGGCTACACCTTC.